One and the same sample provided the 7 T cell receptor beta chains below, sequenced in a study of blood T cell repertoires in COVID-19. Method: immunoSEQ multiplex PCR; TCRdb's copy keeps in-frame clones and lacks some. This sample yields 200,000 to 250,000 clones, of which around 90% are seen a single time; about 6% belongs to the top ten. Sequencing was done on a sample of PBMCs or T cells enriched from blood (not recorded which). All receptors come from a woman in her twenties or thirties with acute COVID-19.

The chain combines TRBV7-9 with TRBJ2-7, with D possibly being TRBD1 (6 bases). The V gene lost 3 bases and the J gene lost 4 bases, with 10 bases spanning the gap. Germline assignment: CDR1 SEHNR and CDR2 FQNEAQ (reference sequence). CDR3 length: 13 amino acids. CDR3: CASSFGDKYEQYF. DNA for the CDR3: TGTGCCAGCAGCTTTGGGGACAAATACGAGCAGTACTTC.

This clone occurred once. This sequence joins TRBV9 and TRBJ2-2, with 9 bases lining up with TRBD2. CDR1 is SGDLS, CDR2 YYNGEE, per germline. V trimming: 2 bases; J trimming: 1 base; junction bases outside the gene matches: 6. CDR3 size: 17 residues. CDR3 region: CASSVSSGALNTGELFF. As DNA, the CDR3 is TGTGCCAGCAGCGTGTCTAGCGGGGCCCTGAACACCGGGGAGCTGTTTTTT.

V and J are TRBV28 and TRBJ1-2; possible D gene TRBD1, 5 bases. The CDR3 runs to 12 residues. The germline gives CDR1 MDHEN, CDR2 SYDVKM. V was cut by 8 bases and J by 1 base, with 8 bases left in between. As DNA, the CDR3 is TGTGCCAGCGGACACGATAACTATGGCTACACCTTC. Amino acid sequence: CASGHDNYGYTF.

This clone was found a few times. The V call is TRBV9, the J call TRBJ2-7, with D possibly matching TRBD2 (6 bases). The CDR3 sequence is 16 residues long. Germline CDR1 SGDLS, CDR2 YYNGEE. V was clipped by 0 bases and J by 3 bases, with 16 bases between them. The CDR3 reads CASSVESGTPFYEQYF. CDR3 bases: TGTGCCAGCAGCGTAGAATCCGGGACTCCTTTCTACGAGCAGTACTTC.

V gene TRBV7-9 combines with J gene TRBJ2-1; 9 bases are a match to TRBD2. From germline, CDR1 is SEHNR and CDR2 FQNEAQ (reference sequence). The CDR3 loop spans 15 amino acids. With V trimmed by 0 bases and J by 9 bases, 6 bases remained unmatched. CDR3 DNA sequence: TGTGCCAGCAGCTTAGCCTCCAGCGGGAGGATTGAGCAGTTCTTC. This encodes CASSLASSGRIEQFF.

V and J are TRBV7-2 and TRBJ1-1, with 8 bases lining up with TRBD1. The CDR3 extends over 14 amino acids. Trimming at V came to 6 bases and at J to 1 base, leaving 4 bases not matched to a gene. Germline V gives CDR1 SGHTA, CDR2 FQGNSA. CDR3 DNA: TGTGCCAGCAGTGACCAGGGGGCGAACACTGAAGCTTTCTTT. Translating it yields CASSDQGANTEAFF.

CDR3 DNA: TGCGCCAGCAGTAGTACCCCGGGACAGCTAGCAACTAATGAAAAACTGTTTTTT. This encodes CASSSTPGQLATNEKLFF. The chain employs TRBV5-1 and TRBJ1-4, with 7 bases matching TRBD1. V was clipped by 5 bases and J by 0 bases; unmatched bases: 13. Germline V lookup: CDR1 SGHRS, CDR2 YFSETQ. The CDR3 covers 18 residues.